The next 28 T cell receptor beta chains were all read from a single sample in a study of blood T cell repertoires in COVID-19. Assay used: immunoSEQ multiplex PCR; TCRdb lists only in-frame clones, some missing. The data hold about 64,000 clones, with just over 85% observed a single time. Sequences were obtained from peripheral blood. The receptor source for this set is a man in his fifties with active COVID-19.

The rearrangement links TRBV9 to TRBJ2-5; 13 nucleotides agree with TRBD2. Germline lookup yields CDR1 SGDLS and CDR2 YYNGEE. CDR3 length equals 17 residues. V gave up 0 bases and J gave up 5 bases; unmatched junction bases: 7. In DNA form, the CDR3 reads TGTGCCAGCAGCGTAGGAGGTGGGACTAGCGGGGTTGAGACCCAGTACTTC. Translating it yields CASSVGGGTSGVETQYF.

The rearrangement links TRBV2 to TRBJ1-2; TRBD1 aligns across 8 bases. J was trimmed by 2 bases and V by 4 bases; bases with no gene match: 3. From germline, CDR1 is SNHLY and CDR2 FYNNEI. The CDR3 covers 14 residues. The DNA for the CDR3 is TGTGCCAGCAGTGCAGGGGGCCCAAACTATGGCTACACCTTC. Its protein product is CASSAGGPNYGYTF.

This clone was counted a single time. Other DNA sequences in this specimen translate into the identical CDR3. The rearrangement joins TRBV24-1 to TRBJ2-2; D perhaps matches TRBD1 (6 bases). The V gene's germline CDR1 is KGHDR and CDR2 SFDVKD. The CDR3 extends over 15 amino acids. With 3 bases removed from V and 5 bases from J, the gap between germline ends came to 12 bases. The CDR3: CATSDPRGRTGELFF. DNA for the CDR3: TGTGCCACCAGTGATCCCAGGGGAAGAACCGGGGAGCTGTTTTTT.

The rearrangement joins TRBV5-5 to TRBJ1-2; possible D gene TRBD1, 5 bases. The ends were cut back, 0 bases at V and 0 bases at J, with 9 bases in the middle. This CDR3 has 15 residues. Germline lookup yields CDR1 SGHKS and CDR2 YYEKEE (reference sequence). The CDR3 region has the DNA TGTGCCAGCAGCTTGGCCACGGGGGCTAACTATGGCTACACCTTC. Its translation: CASSLATGANYGYTF.

This clone occurred once. V gene TRBV27 combines with J gene TRBJ2-5, with D tentatively TRBD2 (6 bases). The CDR3 extends over 13 amino acids. Germline V gene data show CDR1 as MNHEY and CDR2 as SMNVEV (reference sequence). The V end was cut by 8 bases, the J end by 2 bases, with 12 bases between. CDR3 bases: TGTGCCAGCGGGGACTGGGCTCAAGAGACCCAGTACTTC. This gives the protein CASGDWAQETQYF.

The chain is built from TRBV7-8 and TRBJ2-2; 7 nucleotides line up with TRBD1. Germline-derived CDR1 and CDR2 are SGHVS and FQNEAQ. The ends lost 3 bases at V and 7 bases at J; junction bases unmatched: 11. The CDR3 has 16 amino acids. The CDR3 spells CASSFLFGQAGGELFF. The CDR3 bases are TGTGCCAGCAGCTTTCTCTTCGGACAGGCGGGCGGGGAGCTGTTTTTT.

The rearrangement uses TRBV7-6 and TRBJ2-2; tentative D call: TRBD2 (5 bases). The length of the CDR3 is 16 residues. V lost 0 bases to trimming and J lost 6 bases, with 14 bases between them. In germline, CDR1 is SGHVS, CDR2 FNYEAQ. The CDR3 spells CASSLARPGGPGELFF. CDR3 DNA: TGTGCCAGCAGCTTAGCGCGCCCAGGCGGGCCCGGGGAGCTGTTTTTT.

This clone showed up just a few times. The chain couples TRBV24-1 to TRBJ1-1; D unresolved. The germline CDR1 and CDR2 sequences are KGHDR and SFDVKD. The V end was cut by 8 bases, the J end by 5 bases, with 14 bases between. The CDR3 runs to 13 residues. Written as DNA, the CDR3 is TGTGCCACCAAAGAGGGAGTAGGGACTGAAGCTTTCTTT. Its protein product is CATKEGVGTEAFF.

Concerning this clone itself: One end of the junction varies from germline; a read error may be responsible. The chain carries TRBV6-1 and TRBJ2-5; possibly TRBD2 for D (5 bases). This CDR3 has 12 amino acids. Germline V gene lookup returns CDR1 MNHNS and CDR2 SASEGT. CDR3 in amino acids: CASSESGGPVDF. CDR3 DNA: TGTGCCAGCAGTGAATCCGGAGGCCCGGTTGACTTC.

The genes are TRBV30 and TRBJ1-2; D may be TRBD1 (6 bases). The germline gives CDR1 GTSNPN, CDR2 SVGIG (reference sequence). The CDR3 is 13 residues long. V lost 4 bases to trimming and J lost 4 bases, with 13 bases between them. For the CDR3, the DNA is TGTGCCTGGAATGGGGGCTCGCGCTATGGCTACACCTTC. Residues: CAWNGGSRYGYTF.

The chain couples TRBV18 to TRBJ2-5; no clear D. This CDR3 is 13 amino acids long. The V gene lost 3 bases and the J gene lost 4 bases, with 9 bases spanning the gap. Germline loops: CDR1 KGHSH, CDR2 LQKENI. The CDR3 protein is CASSPQHRETQYF. In nucleotides, the CDR3 is TGTGCCAGCTCACCGCAACATCGAGAGACCCAGTACTTC.

Concerning this clone: The same CDR3 can be traced to other DNA sequences in this sample. CDR3 DNA: TGTGCCAGCAAACCTACAGGGCGTACTGAAGCTTTCTTT. This codes for CASKPTGRTEAFF. This chain uses TRBV6-5 with TRBJ1-1; D is possibly TRBD1 (6 bases). V was pared by 7 bases and J by 5 bases, with 14 bases between. The CDR3 has 13 residues. Germline CDR1 MNHEY, CDR2 SVGAGI.

This clone has more than one count but fewer than ten. The chain couples TRBV2 to TRBJ1-2; the D gene is possibly TRBD1 (5 bases). From germline, CDR1 is SNHLY and CDR2 FYNNEI. The CDR3 has 12 amino acids. Trimming took off 4 bases at V and 7 bases at J, with 10 bases between the two ends. The CDR3 is CASSVYQGGYTF. CDR3 coding DNA: TGTGCCAGCAGTGTGTATCAGGGTGGCTACACCTTC.

V usage is TRBV15 and J usage is TRBJ2-5; TRBD2 aligns across 11 bases. CDR1 LNHNV and CDR2 YYDKDF come from the germline V gene (reference sequence). V shed 3 bases and J 2 bases; nucleotides not matched to a gene: 2. This CDR3 has 15 amino acids. CDR3 in DNA: TGTGCCACCAGCAGGTGGACTAGCGGGCAAGAGACCCAGTACTTC. This codes for CATSRWTSGQETQYF.

The chain uses TRBV9 and TRBJ1-2; 8 bases align to TRBD1. V was clipped by 2 bases and J by 2 bases; unmatched bases: 2. Germline lookup yields CDR1 SGDLS and CDR2 YYNGEE. This CDR3 is built from 14 residues. CDR3 protein: CASSVGQGNYGYTF. The CDR3 coding sequence is TGTGCCAGCAGCGTTGGACAGGGCAACTATGGCTACACCTTC.

This chain uses TRBV4-1 with TRBJ2-1, with 10 bases lining up with TRBD2. The CDR3 sequence is 17 residues long. Germline CDR1 MGHRA, CDR2 YSYEKL. Losses at the gene ends were 0 bases for V and 8 bases for J; bases not matched to a gene: 10. This CDR3 reads CASSQERSSGRFYEQFF. CDR3 coding DNA: TGCGCCAGCAGCCAAGAACGGAGTAGCGGGAGGTTCTATGAGCAGTTCTTC.

The genes are TRBV3-1 (or the pseudogene TRBV3-2) and TRBJ2-2, with D unresolved. Looked up from germline, CDR1 is LGHDT and CDR2 is YNNKEL (reference sequence). This CDR3 contains 14 residues. Trimming left V 0 bases short and J 5 bases short, with 7 bases between. CDR3 amino acids: CASSQDLVTGELFF. CDR3 nucleotides: TGTGCCAGCAGCCAAGATTTAGTAACCGGGGAGCTGTTTTTT.

V and J are TRBV5-1 and TRBJ2-7, with 8 bases lining up with TRBD1. The CDR3 consists of 14 residues. The V segment lost 4 bases and the J segment 3 bases; nucleotides outside the gene matches: 6. Germline loops: CDR1 SGHRS, CDR2 YFSETQ. The CDR3, as DNA: TGCGCCAGCAGCCAAGGGACAGGTGGCTACGAGCAGTACTTC. Translated, it gives CASSQGTGGYEQYF. The full variable domain, completed using reference TRBV5-1 and TRBJ2-7, is KAGVTQTPRYLIKTRGQQVTLSCSPISGHRSVSWYQQTPGQGLQFLFEYFSETQRNKGNFPGRFSGRQFSNSRSEMNVSTLELGDSALYLCASSQGTGGYEQYFGPGTRLTVT.

This clone has a handful of counts. V is TRBV6-1 and J is TRBJ1-2, with 9 bases fitting TRBD1. V lost 6 bases and J lost 8; bases outside the gene matches: 7. The germline V gene encodes CDR1 MNHNS and CDR2 SASEGT. This CDR3 region has 13 residues. The CDR3 DNA reads as TGTGCCAGCAGCTCCGGGACAGGGTGGGGCTACACCTTC. It specifies CASSSGTGWGYTF.

CDR3 region: CASSSDRAIREQYF. CDR3 in DNA: TGTGCCAGCAGTTCGGACAGGGCAATTAGGGAGCAGTACTTC. The V gene is TRBV27, the J gene TRBJ2-7, with 8 bases aligning to TRBD1. Trimming cost V 4 bases and J 7 bases; bases outside gene matches: 9. Germline V CDR1 and CDR2: MNHEY, SMNVEV (reference sequence). This CDR3 region has 14 residues.

The chain recombines TRBV3-1 (or the pseudogene TRBV3-2) with TRBJ2-7; 9 nucleotides line up with TRBD1. There are 15 residues in the CDR3. Germline loops: CDR1 LGHDT, CDR2 YNNKEL (reference sequence). V dropped 4 bases and J dropped 1; count of bases not matched to a gene: 5. CDR3 in amino acids: CASSPRDRESYEQYF. CDR3 DNA: TGTGCCAGCAGCCCCCGGGACAGGGAGTCCTACGAGCAGTACTTC.

The rearrangement joins TRBV28 to TRBJ2-7; no clear D. Per germline, CDR1 MDHEN and CDR2 SYDVKM. This CDR3 spans 14 amino acids. Trimming left V 10 bases short and J 0 bases short, with 16 bases between. The CDR3 DNA sequence: TGTGCCACCTCCCAGGCCGAAAGCTCCTACGAGCAGTACTTC. Its translation is CATSQAESSYEQYF.

The V and J genes are TRBV27 and TRBJ2-3; tentatively, D is TRBD2 (6 bases). Germline V gives CDR1 MNHEY, CDR2 SMNVEV (reference sequence). The V end lost 2 bases, the J end lost 7 bases, and 19 bases lay between the germline ends. This CDR3 comprises 16 residues. CDR3 in amino acids: CASSLTRDLVFHTQYF. CDR3 nucleotides: TGTGCCAGCAGTTTAACCCGGGACTTAGTATTTCATACGCAGTATTTT.

CDR3 amino acids: CASSVAGGSGEQFF. For the CDR3, the DNA is TGTGCCAGTAGTGTAGCGGGAGGGTCGGGGGAGCAGTTCTTC. The chain couples TRBV19 to TRBJ2-1; 11 bases agree with TRBD2. Germline values: CDR1 LNHDA, CDR2 SQIVND (reference sequence). CDR3 length: 14 residues. V shed 5 bases and J 10 bases; nucleotides not matched to a gene: 7.

The rearrangement joins TRBV18 to TRBJ2-6; 8 bases fit TRBD1. CDR3 length: 15 amino acids. Germline V lookup: CDR1 KGHSH, CDR2 LQKENI. The V and J ends lost 4 bases and 4 bases, in that order; junction bases with no gene match: 3. The CDR3 loop reads CASSRQGTGANVLTF. The CDR3, as DNA: TGTGCCAGCTCACGACAGGGGACCGGGGCCAACGTCCTGACTTTC.

The rearrangement uses TRBV18 and TRBJ1-6; a weak D match, TRBD1 (6 bases). This CDR3 region has 14 residues. The germline V gene has CDR1 KGHSH and CDR2 LQKENI. Trimming removed 5 bases at V and 8 bases at J, with 13 bases between. DNA for the CDR3: TGTGCCAGCTCAGTACAGGGAGGGGATTCACCCCTCCACTTT. Protein product: CASSVQGGDSPLHF. The whole variable domain, filled in from reference TRBV18 and TRBJ1-6, reads NAGVMQNPRHLVRRRGQEARLRCSPMKGHSHVYWYRQLPEEGLKFMVYLQKENIIDESGMPKERFSAEFPKEGPSILRIQQVVRGDSAAYFCASSVQGGDSPLHFGNGTRLTVT.

The chain employs TRBV27 and TRBJ2-1; TRBD1 aligns across 9 bases. The germline gives CDR1 MNHEY, CDR2 SMNVEV (reference sequence). This CDR3 contains 20 residues. V shed 2 bases and J 0 bases; nucleotides not matched to a gene: 14. For the CDR3, the DNA is TGTGCCAGCAGTTTACGTCGGGGACAGGGTAGCATGAGCTCCTACAATGAGCAGTTCTTC. This codes for CASSLRRGQGSMSSYNEQFF.

Details on this clone: Relative to the germline gene, one junction end is altered; a read error may explain this. The chain joins TRBV7-3 to TRBJ1-6, with TRBD1 as a possible D gene (6 bases). The CDR3 has 16 residues. From germline, CDR1 is SGHTA and CDR2 FQGTGA. The CDR3 spells CVSSLTIRGYNSPLHF. In DNA, the CDR3 is TGTGTCAGCAGCTTAACGATCAGGGGCTATAATTCACCCCTCCACTTT.